The source of this T cell receptor (beta chain) is a study of identical twins. This CDR3 has 14 residues. CDR1 is LGHDT and CDR2 is YNNKEL in the germline V gene (reference sequence). TCRdb used MiXCR to reprocess the 5' RACE reads, holding one entry per CDR3 protein. The sample carries 500,000 or so distinct CDR3 sequences, approximately 14% recorded once. As concerns this clonotype: The junction differs from germline at one of its ends, possibly a read error.

The same data also went into a second study, on yellow fever vaccine responses in identical twins.

This chain joins TRBV3-1 and TRBJ2-2; 7 nucleotides line up with TRBD1. The origin of this receptor is a young woman in good health. The sequencing input was CD4+ T cells sorted from blood. The chain's CDR3 is CTSSPPGGTGELFF. Here the CDR3 DNA reads TGTACCAGCAGCCCCCCAGGGGGCACCGGGGAGCTGTTTTTT.